This TCR beta chain appears in the sequencing data of a study of cytomegalovirus exposure and HLA in healthy donors. Germline values: CDR1 MDHEN, CDR2 SYDVKM. The CDR3 loop spans 19 amino acids. With 60 Vbeta and 13 Jbeta primers, the PCR was carried out. The data were produced by immunoSEQ multiplex PCR, yet TCRdb's version contains in-frame clones alone and is incomplete. The table lists approximately 130,000 clones. This TCR derives from a woman aged 55 to 70 in good health and CMV-seronegative. The gene calls are TRBV28 and TRBJ2-5, with TRBD2 matching over 12 bases. The J call may be incorrect, as the DNA end agrees better with TRBJ2-7. Sequencing was carried out using PBMCs. The CDR3: CASRHPPGGTSGQSYEQYF. The CDR3 bases are TGTGCCAGCAGACACCCCCCGGGGGGGACTAGCGGGCAATCCTACGAGCAGTACTTC.